These 23 T cell receptor beta chains originate from one sample sequenced in a study of PD-L1 blockade in urothelial cancer. Specified time point: peripheral blood 6 weeks after treatment start. Clones were read by immunoSEQ multiplex PCR, and TCRdb kept only the in-frame ones, dropping some. Of about 36,000 clones in the sample, 75% to 90% were seen once. The sample in question was PBMCs, obtained around atezolizumab (anti-PD-L1) treatment. The receptors derive from a man aged 35 to 55 with urothelial cancer.

The rearrangement links TRBV11-1 to TRBJ2-2, with 7 bases that match TRBD2. V lost 5 bases to trimming and J lost 4 bases; unmatched junction nucleotides: 7. Germline V gene lookup returns CDR1 SGHAT and CDR2 FQDESV (reference sequence). The length of the CDR3 is 15 residues. The CDR3 nucleotides are TGTGCCAGCAGCCTACGGCGGGAGAGCACCGGGGAGCTGTTTTTT. Translation: CASSLRRESTGELFF.

The genes are TRBV2 and TRBJ1-3; D call uncertain. The germline CDR1 and CDR2 sequences are SNHLY and FYNNEI. The CDR3 is 15 amino acids. V lost 8 bases and J 0 bases, leaving 14 bases between the germline ends. The CDR3 loop is CASVSQALSGNTIYF. The CDR3 coding sequence is TGTGCCAGCGTCAGTCAGGCTCTCTCTGGAAACACCATATATTTT.

The gene calls are TRBV30 and TRBJ1-2; D is ambiguous. CDR3 size: 13 residues. Germline loops: CDR1 GTSNPN, CDR2 SVGIG (reference sequence). The ends were cut back, 4 bases at V and 0 bases at J, with 9 bases in the middle. CDR3 DNA: TGTGCCTGGATGCGTCTACCTAACTATGGCTACACCTTC. Residues: CAWMRLPNYGYTF.

The chain employs TRBV30 and TRBJ1-2, with D unclear. The CDR3 has 11 residues. Deletions cut 5 bases from V and 7 bases from J, with 11 bases between. Per the germline V gene, CDR1 is GTSNPN and CDR2 is SVGIG (reference sequence). In DNA, the CDR3 is TGTGCCTGGGGCCGGCGGCTTGGCTACACCTTC. Its protein product is CAWGRRLGYTF.

This clone was found once. V is TRBV5-6 and J is TRBJ1-1; 7 positions agree with TRBD1. J lost 6 bases, V lost 5 bases, and 13 bases had no gene match. Germline V lookup: CDR1 SGHDT, CDR2 YYEEEE. This CDR3 region has 15 residues. DNA of the CDR3: TGTGCCAGCAGGTACGGGACAGATCGATTCGCTGAAGCTTTCTTT. It specifies CASRYGTDRFAEAFF. The full variable domain, in which reference TRBV5-6 and TRBJ1-1 provide the parts outside the CDR3, is DAGVTQSPTHLIKTRGQQVTLRCSPKSGHDTVSWYQQALGQGPQFIFQYYEEEERQRGNFPDRFSGHQFPNYSSELNVNALLLGDSALYLCASRYGTDRFAEAFFGQGTRLTVV.

The chain has TRBV19 and TRBJ2-5, with 11 bases aligning to TRBD2. Germline CDR1 and CDR2: LNHDA and SQIVND (reference sequence). The CDR3 is 16 amino acids. V dropped 4 bases and J dropped 5; count of bases not matched to a gene: 9. The CDR3 nucleotides read TGTGCCAGTAGTAGGCTAGCGGGAGGACCCATGGAGACCCAGTACTTC. Translation gives CASSRLAGGPMETQYF.

This chain links TRBV19 with TRBJ1-2; D possibly corresponds to TRBD1 (5 bases). CDR3 length: 14 residues. Per the germline V gene, CDR1 is LNHDA and CDR2 is SQIVND (reference sequence). Trimming stripped 4 bases from V and 9 bases from J, with 18 bases between. CDR3 sequence: CASSSGSTAGRYTF. For the CDR3, the DNA is TGTGCCAGTAGTAGCGGTAGTACCGCGGGGCGCTACACCTTC.

This clone was recorded once. The J gene is TRBJ1-3, the V gene TRBV25-1, with unresolved D. Per the germline V gene, CDR1 is MGHDK and CDR2 is SYGVNS. Trimming shortened V by 2 bases and J by 2 bases, and 7 bases separated the two germline ends. The CDR3 has 14 amino acids. This CDR3 is CASSEESTGNTIYF. CDR3 nucleotide sequence: TGTGCCAGCAGTGAAGAAAGCACTGGAAACACCATATATTTT.

The V gene is TRBV27, the J gene TRBJ1-3, with TRBD1 matching over 7 bases. With V trimmed by 5 bases and J by 2 bases, 9 bases remained unmatched. Per the germline V gene, CDR1 is MNHEY and CDR2 is SMNVEV (reference sequence). CDR3 length equals 16 residues. The DNA of the CDR3 is TGTGCCAGCAGTACCCACCCGGGACAGACTGGAAACACCATATATTTT. Translating it yields CASSTHPGQTGNTIYF.

This chain joins TRBV20-1 and TRBJ2-2; D is possibly TRBD1 (6 bases). The CDR3 sequence is 10 residues long. V lost 7 bases and J 6 bases, leaving 6 bases between the germline ends. Germline V gene sequence: CDR1 DFQATT, CDR2 SNEGSKA (reference sequence). CDR3 sequence (DNA): TGCAGTGAGGGGGCCGGGGAGCTGTTTTTT. It specifies CSEGAGELFF.

The V call is TRBV2, the J call TRBJ2-3, with D perhaps matching TRBD1 (5 bases). The CDR3 runs 14 residues. Germline V lookup: CDR1 SNHLY, CDR2 FYNNEI. Between the trimmed V and J ends, which lost 7 bases and 2 bases, there was a span of 13 bases. The CDR3 DNA is TGTGCCAGCAATGTAGGGGTACTCACAGATACGCAGTATTTT. This gives the protein CASNVGVLTDTQYF. Based on the CDR3 plus reference TRBV2 and TRBJ2-3, the full variable domain is EPEVTQTPSHQVTQMGQEVILRCVPISNHLYFYWYRQILGQKVEFLVSFYNNEISEKSEIFDDQFSVERPDGSNFTLKIRSTKLEDSAMYFCASNVGVLTDTQYFGPGTRLTVL.

This CDR3 is CASSVDAGATEQYF. CDR3 DNA sequence: TGTGCCAGCAGCGTAGACGCTGGAGCTACCGAGCAGTACTTC. V gene TRBV9 combines with J gene TRBJ2-7; D is ambiguous. Trimming shortened V by 0 bases and J by 6 bases, and 13 bases separated the two germline ends. The CDR3 extends over 14 amino acids. Germline CDR1 SGDLS, CDR2 YYNGEE.

The chain carries TRBV18 and TRBJ1-1; D gene ambiguous. This CDR3 comprises 13 residues. Germline lookup yields CDR1 KGHSH and CDR2 LQKENI. Between the trimmed V and J ends, which lost 1 base and 7 bases, there was a span of 10 bases. The CDR3 loop is CASSPRPADEAFF. Written as DNA, the CDR3 is TGTGCCAGCTCACCACGGCCTGCAGATGAAGCTTTCTTT.

This chain uses TRBV30 with TRBJ2-7; 10 nucleotides match TRBD2. Trimming took 1 base from V and 4 from J; bases not matched to a gene: 7. The V gene's germline CDR1 is GTSNPN and CDR2 SVGIG (reference sequence). The CDR3 covers 15 residues. This CDR3 is CAWSAGTSVLYEQYF. CDR3 DNA sequence: TGTGCCTGGAGTGCTGGGACTAGCGTCCTTTACGAGCAGTACTTC.

The gene calls are TRBV11-3 and TRBJ2-7; D might be TRBD2 (5 bases). The ends were cut back, 1 base at V and 6 bases at J, with 10 bases in the middle. The CDR3 consists of 13 residues. From germline, CDR1 is SGHNT and CDR2 YENEEA. The CDR3 bases are TGTGCCAGCAGCTTAGGTGGAGAGGGCGAGCAGTACTTC. Its protein product is CASSLGGEGEQYF.

The CDR3 protein is CASSAQGTSNYGYTF. CDR3 bases: TGTGCCAGCAGCGCTCAGGGAACCTCTAACTATGGCTACACCTTC. The chain has TRBV9 and TRBJ1-2; TRBD1 might be the D (5 bases). Trimming shortened V by 3 bases and J by 0 bases, and 12 bases separated the two germline ends. The CDR3 covers 15 residues. CDR1 SGDLS and CDR2 YYNGEE come from the germline V gene.

In this sample, this clone turned up a few times. This rearrangement joins TRBV9 to TRBJ2-5; perhaps TRBD2 as D (5 bases). Trimming cost V 6 bases and J 2 bases, with 20 bases left between them. CDR1 is SGDLS, CDR2 YYNGEE, per germline. CDR3 length equals 16 residues. The CDR3: CASTLGSGTPQETQYF. CDR3 in DNA: TGTGCCAGCACCCTAGGGAGTGGTACGCCTCAAGAGACCCAGTACTTC. The whole variable domain, filled in from reference TRBV9 and TRBJ2-5, reads DSGVTQTPKHLITATGQRVTLRCSPRSGDLSVYWYQQSLDQGLQFLIQYYNGEERAKGNILERFSAQQFPDLHSELNLSSLELGDSALYFCASTLGSGTPQETQYFGPGTRLLVL.

Only one count was recorded for this clone. The genes are TRBV29-1 and TRBJ2-7; 8 bases map to TRBD1. Trimming cost V 1 base and J 4 bases; bases outside gene matches: 6. The germline V gene encodes CDR1 SQVTM and CDR2 ANQGSEA. The CDR3 spans 14 residues. CDR3 nucleotide sequence: TGCAGCGTTGAAGGGACAGGGAAATTTTACGAGCAGTACTTC. Residues: CSVEGTGKFYEQYF.

The rearrangement joins TRBV7-6 to TRBJ2-7; 8 nucleotides agree with TRBD1. CDR1 SGHVS and CDR2 FNYEAQ come from the germline V gene. V dropped 5 bases and J dropped 1; count of bases not matched to a gene: 7. The CDR3 consists of 15 residues. DNA of the CDR3: TGTGCCAGCAGCATAGACAGGGGCCCTTCCTACGAGCAGTACTTC. Translated: CASSIDRGPSYEQYF.

The V gene is TRBV4-1, the J gene TRBJ1-2; a possible D gene is TRBD1 (5 bases). V was shortened by 3 bases and J by 5 bases, with 13 bases between the two germline ends. Looked up from germline, CDR1 is MGHRA and CDR2 is YSYEKL. The CDR3 consists of 14 residues. The CDR3 region has the DNA TGCGCCAGCAGCCACCTACAGGAAGCGTATGGCTACACCTTC. Residues: CASSHLQEAYGYTF.

The chain links TRBV25-1 to TRBJ1-1; 11 bases match TRBD1. CDR1 and CDR2 from the germline V gene are MGHDK and SYGVNS. CDR3 size: 14 residues. The junction had 3 bases not matched to a gene; V was cut back by 2 bases and J by 7 bases. The CDR3 sequence is CASSEGTGGFEAFF. CDR3 DNA sequence: TGTGCCAGCAGTGAAGGGACAGGGGGATTTGAAGCTTTCTTT.

In this sample, this clone turned up once. This chain links TRBV7-8 with TRBJ2-7, with D possibly matching TRBD1 (6 bases). CDR1 is SGHVS, CDR2 FQNEAQ, per germline. This CDR3 is built from 12 residues. Trimming removed 0 bases at V and 10 bases at J, with 10 bases between. In DNA form, the CDR3 reads TGTGCCAGCAGCTTAGCAGACAGGTACCAGTACTTC. Translated, it gives CASSLADRYQYF.

This clone was observed a single time. The gene calls are TRBV7-2 and TRBJ1-4; tentatively, D is TRBD1 (5 bases). V shed 2 bases and J shed 3 bases, with 10 bases lying between them. This CDR3 has 15 amino acids. CDR1 is SGHTA, CDR2 FQGNSA, per germline. The CDR3 reads CASSLRGGANEKLFF. As DNA, the CDR3 is TGTGCCAGCAGCTTACGCGGGGGGGCTAATGAAAAACTGTTTTTT.